This T cell receptor (beta chain) was captured in a study of blood T cell repertoires in COVID-19 (dated by TCRdb to about 2020). Regarding the complete study: Collaborator samples came from the United States, Italy and Spain and covered acute and convalescent phases of COVID-19. Nearly every sample came with metadata listing a de-identified subject ID, COVID-19 status, age in years and sex. The repertoires were released in a freely available public database intended as a resource for research on the immune response to SARS-CoV-2. Subjects who had been exposed to COVID-19, were actively infected with it, or had recovered from it provided the deeply sampled blood TCRbeta repertoires that made up the dataset. Samples were obtained from the ongoing ImmuneRACE study (first 160 participants) and from 1,000 to 1,500 subjects provided by 6 global collaborators. HLA class I and class II types, where available, came from metadata supplied by the sample provider rather than from assay-based typing. The prospective study material was composed of cDNA or gDNA derived from T cells, B-cell-depleted T cells, or PBMCs.

General conclusions and limits of the study: The amount of clinical and demographic metadata varied by source and participant and was provided uncurated.

This clone was observed a single time. Which antigen it targets is not known. Base qualities are not at hand, and no much larger clone is one base apart. Participants in the prospective study were enrolled through a virtual design, were aged roughly 18 to 90 years, and lived in roughly 26 United States geographic areas. In the prospective study, participants were assigned to cohorts based on the clinical history participants reported in a screening survey and a study questionnaire. For ImmuneRACE Cohort 3, a participant was defined as recovered based on two consecutive negative NP/OP PCR tests, clearance by a healthcare professional, or resolution of symptoms. Mobile phlebotomists in the prospective study collected whole blood, serum and a nasopharyngeal or oropharyngeal swab from every participant. Additional blood draws and questionnaires over an approximately two-month period could optionally be provided by prospective study participants. Prospective study blood samples were shipped either frozen or at room temperature before DNA extraction.

The immunoSEQ Assay, a bias-controlled multiplex PCR, was used to amplify TCRbeta CDR3 regions from genomic DNA. On the authors' methods: The number of nucleated cells in each sample was estimated by amplification of reference gene primers within the assay. Sequence reads were collapsed and filtered to measure the absolute abundance of every unique TCRbeta CDR3 rearrangement. Productive Simpson clonality was computed per sample as the square root of Simpson's diversity index over productive rearrangements. The source is immuneACCESS, and TCRdb retained only in-frame sequences with V and J called. Part of the clones is not carried over; for the studies checked, unresolved V genes explain less than half of this, and the remainder is unexplained. That table gives V, J and clone size, and the DNA gave D and trimming. Counted in this sample were about 290,000 clones; about 89% of them appeared once. The ten top clones hold about 1.7% of the sample.

Including cysteine and phenylalanine, the CDR3 has 15 amino acids. Kept here is only the CDR3 DNA, which spans 45 bases and is read in frame from base 1. Reading the germline V gene (reference sequence) gives CDR1 SGHNT and CDR2 YYREEE. V is trimmed back by 3 bases and J by 5 bases, and the junction contains 8 bases that no gene match accounts for. Sequencing was performed on PBMCs or T cells enriched from blood (not recorded which). This receptor was taken from a woman between 35 and 50 years old who had recovered from COVID-19. The chain couples TRBV5-4 to TRBJ1-1, with TRBD1 identical over 9 junction bases. The CDR3 sequence is CASSSTGTGKTEAFF. Read as DNA, the sequence is TGTGCCAGCAGCTCCACCGGGACAGGGAAAACTGAAGCTTTCTTT.